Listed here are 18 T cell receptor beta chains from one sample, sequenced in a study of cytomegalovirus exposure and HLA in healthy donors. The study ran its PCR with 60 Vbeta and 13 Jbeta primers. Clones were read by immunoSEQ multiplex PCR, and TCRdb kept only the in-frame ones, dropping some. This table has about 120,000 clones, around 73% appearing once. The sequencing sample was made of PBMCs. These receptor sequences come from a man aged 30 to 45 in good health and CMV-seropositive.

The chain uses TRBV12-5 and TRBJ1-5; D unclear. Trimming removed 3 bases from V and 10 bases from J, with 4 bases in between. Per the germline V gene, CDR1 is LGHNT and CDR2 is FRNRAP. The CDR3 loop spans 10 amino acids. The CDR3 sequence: CASGFPPQHF. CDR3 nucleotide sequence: TGTGCTAGTGGTTTCCCTCCCCAGCATTTT.

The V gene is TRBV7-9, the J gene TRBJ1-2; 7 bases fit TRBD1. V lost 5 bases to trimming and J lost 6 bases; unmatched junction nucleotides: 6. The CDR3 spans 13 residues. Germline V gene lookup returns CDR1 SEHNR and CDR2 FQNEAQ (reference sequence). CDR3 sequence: CASSRQGFDGYTF. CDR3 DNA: TGTGCCAGCAGCCGACAGGGTTTCGATGGCTACACCTTC.

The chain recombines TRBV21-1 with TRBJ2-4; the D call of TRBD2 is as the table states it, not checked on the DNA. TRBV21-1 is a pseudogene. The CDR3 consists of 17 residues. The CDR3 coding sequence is TGTGCCAGCAGCACCCCGGGGGGGGGCCAGGTCAAAAACATTCAGTACTTC. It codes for CASSTPGGGQVKNIQYF.

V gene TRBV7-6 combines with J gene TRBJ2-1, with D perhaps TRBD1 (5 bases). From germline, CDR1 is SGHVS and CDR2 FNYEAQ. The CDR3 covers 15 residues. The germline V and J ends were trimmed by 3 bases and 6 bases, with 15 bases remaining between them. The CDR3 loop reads CASSLASRVGNEQFF. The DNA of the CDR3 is TGTGCCAGCAGCTTGGCCTCCAGGGTAGGCAATGAGCAGTTCTTC.

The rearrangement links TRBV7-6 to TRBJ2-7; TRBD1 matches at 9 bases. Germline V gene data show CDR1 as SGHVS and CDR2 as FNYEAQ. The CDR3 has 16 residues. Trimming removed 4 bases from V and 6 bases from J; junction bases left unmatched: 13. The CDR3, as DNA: TGTGCCAGCAGCTCCGGACAGGGGCGCAGAACGGGCGAGCAGTACTTC. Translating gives CASSSGQGRRTGEQYF.

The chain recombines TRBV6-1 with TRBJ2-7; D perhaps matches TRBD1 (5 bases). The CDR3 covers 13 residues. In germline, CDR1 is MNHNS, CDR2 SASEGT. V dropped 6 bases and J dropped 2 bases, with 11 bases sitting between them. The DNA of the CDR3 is TGTGCCAGCAGCTTAGGGGCCACCTACGAGCAGTACTTC. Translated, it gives CASSLGATYEQYF.

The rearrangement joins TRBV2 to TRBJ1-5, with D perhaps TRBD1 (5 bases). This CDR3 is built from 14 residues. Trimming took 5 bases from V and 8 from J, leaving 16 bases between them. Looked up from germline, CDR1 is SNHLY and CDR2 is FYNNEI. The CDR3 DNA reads TGTGCCAGCAGTCCCCTAGGGGTTATGGAGCCCCAGCATTTT. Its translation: CASSPLGVMEPQHF. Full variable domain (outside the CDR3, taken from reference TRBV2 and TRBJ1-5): EPEVTQTPSHQVTQMGQEVILRCVPISNHLYFYWYRQILGQKVEFLVSFYNNEISEKSEIFDDQFSVERPDGSNFTLKIRSTKLEDSAMYFCASSPLGVMEPQHFGDGTRLSIL.

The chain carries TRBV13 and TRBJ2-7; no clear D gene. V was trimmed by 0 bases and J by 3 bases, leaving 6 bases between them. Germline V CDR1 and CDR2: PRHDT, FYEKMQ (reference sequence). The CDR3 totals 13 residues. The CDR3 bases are TGTGCCAGCAGCTTAGGCACAAACTACGAGCAGTACTTC. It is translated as CASSLGTNYEQYF.

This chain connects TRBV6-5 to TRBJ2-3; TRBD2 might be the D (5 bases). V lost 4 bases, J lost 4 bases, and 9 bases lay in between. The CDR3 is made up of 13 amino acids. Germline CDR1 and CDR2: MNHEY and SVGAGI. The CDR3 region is CASSSGFADTQYF. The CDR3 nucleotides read TGTGCCAGCAGTTCGGGGTTTGCAGATACGCAGTATTTT.

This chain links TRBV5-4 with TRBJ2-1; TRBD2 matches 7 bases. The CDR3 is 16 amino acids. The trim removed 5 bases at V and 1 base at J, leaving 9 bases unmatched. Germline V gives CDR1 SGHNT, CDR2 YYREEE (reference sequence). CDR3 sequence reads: CASRWGTGGSYNEQFF. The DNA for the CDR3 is TGTGCCAGCAGATGGGGGACGGGAGGATCCTACAATGAGCAGTTCTTC.

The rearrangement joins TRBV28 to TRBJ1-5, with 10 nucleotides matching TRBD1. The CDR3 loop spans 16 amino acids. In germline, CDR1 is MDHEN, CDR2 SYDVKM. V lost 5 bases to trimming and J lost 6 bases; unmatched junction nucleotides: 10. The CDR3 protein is CASSLGADRGRQPQHF. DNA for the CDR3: TGTGCCAGCAGTCTGGGGGCCGACAGGGGGCGTCAGCCCCAGCATTTT.

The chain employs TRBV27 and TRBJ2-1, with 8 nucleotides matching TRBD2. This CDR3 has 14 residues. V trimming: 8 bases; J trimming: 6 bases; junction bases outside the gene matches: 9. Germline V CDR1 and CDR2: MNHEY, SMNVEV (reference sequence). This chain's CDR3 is CASGKRGRSNEQFF. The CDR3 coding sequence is TGTGCCAGCGGCAAGCGGGGGCGCAGCAATGAGCAGTTCTTC.

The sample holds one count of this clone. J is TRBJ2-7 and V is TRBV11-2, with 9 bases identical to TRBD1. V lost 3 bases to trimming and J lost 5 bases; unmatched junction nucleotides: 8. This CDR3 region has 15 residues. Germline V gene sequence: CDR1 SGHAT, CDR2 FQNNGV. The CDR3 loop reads CASSFTGTGRNEQYF. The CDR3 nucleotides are TGTGCCAGCAGCTTTACCGGGACAGGGAGGAACGAGCAGTACTTC.

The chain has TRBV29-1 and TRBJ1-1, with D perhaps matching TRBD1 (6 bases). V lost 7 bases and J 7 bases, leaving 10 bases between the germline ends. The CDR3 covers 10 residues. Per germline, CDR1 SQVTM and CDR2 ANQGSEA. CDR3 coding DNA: TGCAGCGCCAGGGGCAGTGAAGCTTTCTTT. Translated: CSARGSEAFF.

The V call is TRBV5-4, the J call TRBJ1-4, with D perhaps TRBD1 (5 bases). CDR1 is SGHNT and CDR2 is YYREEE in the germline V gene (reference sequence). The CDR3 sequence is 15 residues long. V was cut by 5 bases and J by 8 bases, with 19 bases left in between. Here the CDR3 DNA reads TGTGCCAGCAGTCCCGGGACTGCCGGAGGGGAAAAACTGTTTTTT. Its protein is CASSPGTAGGEKLFF.

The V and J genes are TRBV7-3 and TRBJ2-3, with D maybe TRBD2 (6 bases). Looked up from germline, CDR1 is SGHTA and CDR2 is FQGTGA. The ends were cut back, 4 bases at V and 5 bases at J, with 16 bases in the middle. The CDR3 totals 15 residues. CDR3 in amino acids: CASSSGGGTGDTQYF. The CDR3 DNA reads TGTGCCAGCAGCTCTGGCGGTGGGACTGGAGATACGCAGTATTTT.

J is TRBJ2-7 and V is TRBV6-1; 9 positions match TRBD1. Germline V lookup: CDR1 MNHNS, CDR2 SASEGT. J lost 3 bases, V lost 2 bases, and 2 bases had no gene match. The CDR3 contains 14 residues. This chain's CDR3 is CASSERQGGYEQYF. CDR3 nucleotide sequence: TGTGCCAGCAGTGAACGACAGGGGGGCTACGAGCAGTACTTC.

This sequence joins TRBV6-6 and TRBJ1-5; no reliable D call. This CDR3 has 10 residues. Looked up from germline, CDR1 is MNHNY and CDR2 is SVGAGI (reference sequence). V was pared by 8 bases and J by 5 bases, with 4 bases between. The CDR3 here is CASGHQPQHF. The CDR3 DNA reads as TGTGCCAGCGGGCATCAGCCCCAGCATTTT.